Many counts were recorded for the clone carrying this TCR beta chain. Its cognate antigen is unknown. V lost 6 bases and J lost 0, with 12 bases in between. The length of the CDR3 is 15 residues. MiXCR was run by TCRdb on the reads, yielding one entry per CDR3 protein. The sample yields about 300,000 distinct CDR3 sequences, about 9.2% seen once. This sample is part of a study of T cell repertoires in cytomegalovirus infection. At the level of the study: Public TCR beta signatures were indicative of both CMV infection and a matching HLA type. Study-level results: There were HLA-C-restricted CMV-specific TCR beta clonotypes dominating the ex vivo response. The cumulative frequency of public TCR beta families distinguished individuals who carried CMV together with the relevant HLA.

The clonotype originates from a human donor in good health (CMV status not recorded). Some clones in this sample may be carry-over from other donors' samples. The V gene is TRBV12-3 or TRBV12-4, the J gene TRBJ2-1; D unresolved. Specimen: PBMCs. CDR3 in DNA: TGTGCCAGCAGACCTGGGTTGAGCTCCTACAATGAGCAGTTCTTC. This gives the protein CASRPGLSSYNEQFF.